The TCR beta chain described here comes from a study of CD8 T cells in ankylosing spondylitis. General study results and limits: Clones linked to disease were reported to show significant enrichment in matched ankylosing spondylitis synovial fluid. Fewer than ten highly homologous variants made up a TCR beta motif that seemed to typify ankylosing spondylitis blood.

Quantitative 5'-RACE with molecular barcodes generated TCR beta libraries. TCRdb fed the 5' RACE reads into MiXCR, producing one record per CDR3 protein. The table shows approximately 220,000 distinct CDR3 sequences, with under 30% occurring only once. In regard to this clonotype: Its antigen is still unknown.

V shed 4 bases and J shed 3 bases, with 10 bases lying between them. This CDR3 is built from 14 residues. Germline V gene lookup returns CDR1 GTSNPN and CDR2 SVGIG (reference sequence). The gene calls are TRBV30 and TRBJ1-6; no clear D. Material: blood, either unsorted or a sorted T cell fraction (not recorded which). The TCR sequence derives from a male donor with ankylosing spondylitis or in good health (not recorded which). CDR3 protein: CAWMVERYNSPLHF. For the CDR3, the DNA is TGTGCCTGGATGGTGGAACGCTATAATTCACCCCTCCACTTT.